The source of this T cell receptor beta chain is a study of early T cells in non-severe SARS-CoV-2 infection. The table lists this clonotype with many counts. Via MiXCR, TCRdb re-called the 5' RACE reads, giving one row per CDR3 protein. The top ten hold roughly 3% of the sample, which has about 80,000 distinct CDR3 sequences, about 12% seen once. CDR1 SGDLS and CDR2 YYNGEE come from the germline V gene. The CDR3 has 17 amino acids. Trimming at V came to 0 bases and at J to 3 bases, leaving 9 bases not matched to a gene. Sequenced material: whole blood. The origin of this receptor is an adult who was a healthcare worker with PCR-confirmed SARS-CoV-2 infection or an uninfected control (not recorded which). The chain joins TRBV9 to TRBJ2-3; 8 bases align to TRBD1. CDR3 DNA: TGTGCCAGCAGCGTAGCCGGGCAGGGGGCGCTGACAGATACGCAGTATTTT. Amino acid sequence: CASSVAGQGALTDTQYF.